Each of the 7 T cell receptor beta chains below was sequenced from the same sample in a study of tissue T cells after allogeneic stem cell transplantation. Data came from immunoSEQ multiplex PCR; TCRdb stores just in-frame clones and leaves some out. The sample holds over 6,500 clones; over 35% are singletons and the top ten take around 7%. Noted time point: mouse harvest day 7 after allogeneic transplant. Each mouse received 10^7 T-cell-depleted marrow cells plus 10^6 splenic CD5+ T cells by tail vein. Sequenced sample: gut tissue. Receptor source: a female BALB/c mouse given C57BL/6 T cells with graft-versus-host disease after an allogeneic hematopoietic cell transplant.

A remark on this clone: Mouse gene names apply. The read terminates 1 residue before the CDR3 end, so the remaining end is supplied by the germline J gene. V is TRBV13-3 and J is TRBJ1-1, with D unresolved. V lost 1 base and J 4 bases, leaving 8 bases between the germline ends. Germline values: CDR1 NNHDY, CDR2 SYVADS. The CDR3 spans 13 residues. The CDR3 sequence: CASSDWEGTEVFF. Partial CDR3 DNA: TGTGCCAGCAGTGATTGGGAAGGCACAGAAGTCTTC.

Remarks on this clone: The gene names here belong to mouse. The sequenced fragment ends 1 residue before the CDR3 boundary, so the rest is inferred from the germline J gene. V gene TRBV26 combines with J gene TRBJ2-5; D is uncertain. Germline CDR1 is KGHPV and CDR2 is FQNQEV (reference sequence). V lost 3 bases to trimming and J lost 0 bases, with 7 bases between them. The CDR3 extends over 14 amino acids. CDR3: CASSLQANQDTQYF. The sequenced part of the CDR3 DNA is TGTGCCAGCAGTCTTCAGGCTAACCAAGACACCCAGTAC.

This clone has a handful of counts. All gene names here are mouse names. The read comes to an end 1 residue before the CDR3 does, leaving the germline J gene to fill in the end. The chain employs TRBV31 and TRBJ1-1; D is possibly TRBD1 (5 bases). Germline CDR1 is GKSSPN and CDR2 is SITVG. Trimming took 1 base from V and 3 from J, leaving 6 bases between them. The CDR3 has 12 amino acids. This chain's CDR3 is CAWSPGDTEVFF. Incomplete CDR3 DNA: TGTGCCTGGAGTCCGGGGGACACAGAAGTCTTC.

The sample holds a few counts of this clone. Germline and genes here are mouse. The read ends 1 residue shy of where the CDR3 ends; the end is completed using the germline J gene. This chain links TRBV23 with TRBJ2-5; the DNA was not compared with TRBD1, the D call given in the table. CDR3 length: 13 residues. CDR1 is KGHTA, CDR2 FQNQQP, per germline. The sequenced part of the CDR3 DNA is TGCTCCAGCAGTCGGGGACAACAAGACACCCAGTAC. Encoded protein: CSSSRGQQDTQY. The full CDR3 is CSSSRGQQDTQYF.

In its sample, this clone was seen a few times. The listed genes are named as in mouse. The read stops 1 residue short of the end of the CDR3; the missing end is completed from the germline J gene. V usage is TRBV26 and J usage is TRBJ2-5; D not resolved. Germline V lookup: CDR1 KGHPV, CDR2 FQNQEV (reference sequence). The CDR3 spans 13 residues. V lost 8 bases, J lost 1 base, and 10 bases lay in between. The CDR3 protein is CASDRIHQDTQYF. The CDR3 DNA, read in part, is TGTGCCAGCGATCGGATTCACCAAGACACCCAGTAC.

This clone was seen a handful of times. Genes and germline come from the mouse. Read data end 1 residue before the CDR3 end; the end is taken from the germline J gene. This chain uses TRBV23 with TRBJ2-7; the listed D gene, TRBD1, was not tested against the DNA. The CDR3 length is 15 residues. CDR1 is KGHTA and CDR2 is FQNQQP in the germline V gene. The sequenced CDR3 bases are TGCTCCAGCAGTCAACTGGACAGGGGAACCTATGAACAGTAC. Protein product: CSSSQLDRGTYEQY. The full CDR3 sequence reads CSSSQLDRGTYEQYF.

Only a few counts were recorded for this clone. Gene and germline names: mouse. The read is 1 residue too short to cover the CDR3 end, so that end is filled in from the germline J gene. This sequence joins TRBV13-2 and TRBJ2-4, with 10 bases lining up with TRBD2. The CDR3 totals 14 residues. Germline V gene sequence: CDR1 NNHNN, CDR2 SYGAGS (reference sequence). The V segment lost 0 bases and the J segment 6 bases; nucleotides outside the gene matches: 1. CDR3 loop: CASGDAGLGNTLYF. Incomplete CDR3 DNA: TGTGCCAGCGGTGATGCGGGACTGGGGAACACCTTGTAC.